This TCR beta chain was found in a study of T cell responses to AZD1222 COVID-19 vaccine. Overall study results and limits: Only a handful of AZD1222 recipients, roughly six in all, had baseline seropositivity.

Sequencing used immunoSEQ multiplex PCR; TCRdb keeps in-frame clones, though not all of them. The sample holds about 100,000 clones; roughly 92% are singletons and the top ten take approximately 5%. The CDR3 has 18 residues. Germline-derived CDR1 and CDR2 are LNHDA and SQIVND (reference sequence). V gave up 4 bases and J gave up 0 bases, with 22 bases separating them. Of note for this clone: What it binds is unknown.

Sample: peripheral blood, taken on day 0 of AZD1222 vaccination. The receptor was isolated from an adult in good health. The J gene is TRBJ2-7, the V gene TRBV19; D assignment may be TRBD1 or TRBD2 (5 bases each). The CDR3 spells CASSTMTGTRTVSYEQYF. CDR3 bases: TGTGCCAGTAGTACAATGACCGGGACGAGGACCGTCTCCTACGAGCAGTACTTC.